This T cell receptor beta chain was retrieved from a study of glioma-infiltrating T cells (dated by TCRdb to about 2016). Background on the whole study: Low-grade gliomas were WHO grade II oligodendrogliomas or astrocytomas, and glioblastomas were WHO grade IV tumors sampled at initial rather than recurrent diagnosis. The sequencing target for blood libraries was roughly 4.5- to 11-fold coverage of some 980,000 peripheral T cells. Sequencing of TCR alpha- and beta-chain repertoires was performed on glioma tissue, on non-neoplastic brain tissue, and on matched peripheral blood mononuclear cells. Three low-grade glioma patients, fewer than 10 primary glioblastoma patients and three non-glioma patients contributing non-neoplastic brain tissue were included in the paired cohort. To measure how far tissue and blood T-cell populations diverged, each tissue-infiltrating repertoire was compared against the peripheral blood repertoire of the same patient. Dexamethasone was administered to glioma patients for six or fewer days before surgery. The investigation overall reported the following: Very few CDR3 sequences were shared between tissue and blood, attributed to high CDR3 diversity and limited sampling. VJ-independent divergence between tissue and blood was below expectation in non-neoplastic patients but above expectation in all gliomas, especially low-grade gliomas. Group comparisons rested on small numbers: three non-neoplastic, three low-grade glioma and seven or eight glioblastoma patients. Patients with low tissue-blood divergence were marked by a signature set of shared blood CDR3 motifs, and that set was depleted in highly divergent patients.

The CDR3, from cysteine to phenylalanine, totals 15 residues. CDR3 DNA is the only sequence kept; it has 45 bases, read in frame from the first base. CDR1 SGHKS and CDR2 YYEKEE are derived from the germline V gene (reference sequence). V is reduced by 2 bases and J by 2 bases, leaving a spacing of 8 bases between them. TCR alpha and beta CDR3 regions were amplified with the iRepertoire nested amplicon-rescue multiplex PCR (arm-PCR) platform from RNA. One-step reverse transcription and amplification used roughly 100-450 ng of tissue mRNA or PBMC total RNA as input. Following bead purification, Illumina adapters were added by a secondary multiplex PCR, and libraries between 200 and 400 bp were gel-purified. Internal 6-nucleotide barcodes were carried by the libraries and were used for demultiplexing. Sequencing of the libraries was done on an Illumina MiSeq using 2x220 or 2x250 nucleotide paired-end reads. For the original study's pipeline: FLASH 1.2.11 was used to merge paired reads, and BWA-MEM then aligned the reads to the GRCh37 human genome before TRA and TRB reads were extracted. V and J assignment used an IMGT-derived reference of cassette sequences and CDR3 motifs that included pseudogenes. Three-frame translation of reads was performed, and productive CDR3s were defined as those with a C...FGXG motif and no stop codons. Clonotypes were defined as unique combinations of V-J cassette pair and CDR3 amino acid sequence. Reads were filtered by Hamming distance, thresholded by each sample's sequence error rate in mapped regions. Using fastp at Q25 and MiXCR, TCRdb reprocessed the public reads and kept productive beta chains. Each CDR3 protein gets just one entry, which takes the most common genes and DNA from the rows behind it. TCRdb, not the authors, supplied the V and J calls. The sample table contains a few hundred thousand distinct CDR3 sequences; only one count was recorded for 41% of them. Of the sample, around 13% falls within the top ten clones.

Of note for this clonotype: The target of this receptor is not known. It has no much larger one-base neighbor in the sample; base qualities were not kept.

Surgical brain or tumor specimens were cryofrozen in liquid nitrogen immediately after resection, and peripheral blood cells were collected concurrently. Sample: glioma tissue, nonneoplastic brain tissue, or PBMCs (not recorded which). The TCR was taken from a human donor with low-grade glioma or glioblastoma, undergoing nonglioma brain surgery, or in good health (not recorded which). The chain couples TRBV5-5 to TRBJ2-6; no D gene can be assigned with confidence. The CDR3 reads CASSFVGTGANVLTF. Read as DNA, the sequence is TGTGCCAGCAGCTTCGTGGGGACTGGGGCCAACGTCCTGACTTTC.